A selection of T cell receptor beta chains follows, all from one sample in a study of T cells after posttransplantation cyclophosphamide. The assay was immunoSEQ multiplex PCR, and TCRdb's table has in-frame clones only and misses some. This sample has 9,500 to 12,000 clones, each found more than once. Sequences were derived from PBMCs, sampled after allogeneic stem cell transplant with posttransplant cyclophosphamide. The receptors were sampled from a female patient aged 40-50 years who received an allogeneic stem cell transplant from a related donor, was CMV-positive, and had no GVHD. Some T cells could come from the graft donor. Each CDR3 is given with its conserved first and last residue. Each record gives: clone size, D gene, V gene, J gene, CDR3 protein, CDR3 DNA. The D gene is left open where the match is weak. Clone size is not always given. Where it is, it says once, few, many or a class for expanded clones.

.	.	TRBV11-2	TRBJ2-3	CASSLRGGKSTDTQYF	TGTGCCAGCAGCTTAAGAGGTGGTAAGAGCACAGATACGCAGTATTTT
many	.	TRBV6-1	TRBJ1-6	CASSEPTGPRPPLHF	TGTGCCAGCAGTGAACCGACAGGTCCTAGGCCACCCCTCCACTTT
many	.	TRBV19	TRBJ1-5	CASRRDSPNQPQHF	TGTGCCAGTAGAAGAGACAGCCCCAATCAGCCCCAGCATTTT
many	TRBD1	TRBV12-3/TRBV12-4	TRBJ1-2	CASSLGQGISNYGYTF	TGTGCCAGCAGTTTAGGACAGGGGATTTCTAACTATGGCTACACCTTC
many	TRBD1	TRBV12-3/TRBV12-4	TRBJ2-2	CASSFDRGRELFF	TGTGCCAGCAGTTTCGACAGGGGGCGGGAGCTGTTTTTT
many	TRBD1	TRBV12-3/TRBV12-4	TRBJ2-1	CASSSRTGLSYNEQFF	TGTGCCAGCAGTTCGCGGACAGGTCTATCCTACAATGAGCAGTTCTTC
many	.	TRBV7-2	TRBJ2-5	CASSQQGFQETQYF	TGTGCCAGCAGCCAACAGGGATTCCAAGAGACCCAGTACTTC
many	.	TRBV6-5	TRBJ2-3	CASSSNTDTQYF	TGTGCCAGCAGTTCTAACACAGATACGCAGTATTTT
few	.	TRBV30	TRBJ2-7	CAWSARAYEQYF	TGTGCCTGGAGTGCTCGGGCCTACGAGCAGTACTTC
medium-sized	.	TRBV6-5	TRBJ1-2	CASSFRQAPGGYTF	TGTGCCAGCAGTTTTAGACAGGCCCCGGGTGGCTACACCTTC
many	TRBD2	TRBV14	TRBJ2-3	CASSPRLADTQYF	TGTGCCAGCAGCCCGCGACTAGCGGATACGCAGTATTTT
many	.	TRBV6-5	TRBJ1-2	CASSYSPGQNPYGYTF	TGTGCCAGCAGTTACTCGCCGGGTCAGAACCCTTATGGCTACACCTTC
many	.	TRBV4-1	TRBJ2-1	CASSQGQFNEQFF	TGCGCCAGCAGCCAAGGGCAGTTCAATGAGCAGTTCTTC
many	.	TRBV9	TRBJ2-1	CASSAQRASFLYNEQFF	TGTGCCAGCAGCGCCCAGCGGGCCTCATTCCTATACAATGAGCAGTTCTTC
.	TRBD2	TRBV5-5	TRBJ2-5	CASSGLAGGMGETQYF	TGTGCCAGCAGTGGACTAGCGGGGGGGATGGGAGAGACCCAGTACTTC
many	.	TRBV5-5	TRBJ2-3	CASSFSTTTDTQYF	TGTGCCAGCAGCTTTTCAACTACCACAGATACGCAGTATTTT
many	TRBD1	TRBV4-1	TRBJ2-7	CASSQGGTGGVYEQYF	TGCGCCAGCAGCCAAGGCGGGACAGGGGGTGTCTACGAGCAGTACTTC
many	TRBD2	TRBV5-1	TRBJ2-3	CASSPSGLAGGRTDTQYF	TGCGCCAGCAGCCCGTCGGGACTAGCGGGGGGACGCACAGATACGCAGTATTTT
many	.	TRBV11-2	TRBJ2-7	CASSLAGTYEQYF	TGTGCCAGCAGCTTAGCCGGTACCTACGAGCAGTACTTC
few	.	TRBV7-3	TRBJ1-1	CASSLTGGGGTEAFF	TGTGCCAGCAGCTTAACGGGGGGTGGGGGCACTGAAGCTTTCTTT
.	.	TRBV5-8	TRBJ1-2	CASSPYRYTF	TGTGCCAGCAGCCCCTATCGCTACACCTTC
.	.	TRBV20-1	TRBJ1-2	CSASQGRGYTF	TGCAGTGCTTCGCAGGGTCGCGGCTACACCTTC
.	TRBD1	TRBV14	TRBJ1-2	CASSQASGGVYGYTF	TGTGCCAGCAGCCAAGCGTCAGGGGGCGTCTATGGCTACACCTTC
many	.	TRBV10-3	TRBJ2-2	CAISESNRVTGELFF	TGTGCCATCAGTGAGTCAAACAGGGTAACCGGGGAGCTGTTTTTT
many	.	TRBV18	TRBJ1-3	CASSPKVENSGNTIYF	TGTGCCAGCTCACCGAAGGTTGAGAACTCTGGAAACACCATATATTTT
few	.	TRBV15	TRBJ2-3	CATSQGPTDTQYF	TGTGCCACCAGCCAGGGGCCCACAGATACGCAGTATTTT
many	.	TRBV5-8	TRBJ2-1	CASSLLQGYNEQFF	TGTGCCAGCAGCTTGTTACAGGGCTACAATGAGCAGTTCTTC
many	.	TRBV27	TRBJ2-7	CASSYGPPRYEQYF	TGTGCCAGCAGTTATGGCCCCCCACGATACGAGCAGTACTTC
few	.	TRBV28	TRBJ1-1	CASSLLGAVTEAFF	TGTGCCAGCAGTTTACTAGGGGCCGTCACTGAAGCTTTCTTT